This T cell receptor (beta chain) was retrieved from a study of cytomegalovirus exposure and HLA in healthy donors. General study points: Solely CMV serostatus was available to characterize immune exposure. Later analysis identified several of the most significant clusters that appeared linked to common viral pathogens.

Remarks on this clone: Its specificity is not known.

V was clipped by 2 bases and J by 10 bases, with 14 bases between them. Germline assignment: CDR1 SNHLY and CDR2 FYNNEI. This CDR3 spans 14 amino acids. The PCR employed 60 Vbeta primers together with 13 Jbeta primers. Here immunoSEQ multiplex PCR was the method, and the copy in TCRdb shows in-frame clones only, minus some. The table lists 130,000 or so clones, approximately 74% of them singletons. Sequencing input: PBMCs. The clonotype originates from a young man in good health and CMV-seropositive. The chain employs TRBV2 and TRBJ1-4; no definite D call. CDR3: CASSEQANTVKLFF. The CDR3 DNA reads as TGTGCCAGCAGTGAACAGGCGAACACGGTAAAACTGTTTTTT.